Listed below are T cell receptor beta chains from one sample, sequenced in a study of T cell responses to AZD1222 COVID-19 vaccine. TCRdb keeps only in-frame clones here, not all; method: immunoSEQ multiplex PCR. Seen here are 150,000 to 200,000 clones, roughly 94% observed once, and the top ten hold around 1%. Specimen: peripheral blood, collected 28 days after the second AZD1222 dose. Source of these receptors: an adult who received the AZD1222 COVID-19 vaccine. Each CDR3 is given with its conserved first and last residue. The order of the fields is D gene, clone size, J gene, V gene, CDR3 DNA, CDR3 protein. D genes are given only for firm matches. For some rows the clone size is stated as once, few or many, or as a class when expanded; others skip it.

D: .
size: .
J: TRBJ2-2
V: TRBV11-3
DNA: TGTGCCAGCAGCTTCCACAGTAGCACGGCCGGGGAGCTGTTTTTT
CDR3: CASSFHSSTAGELFF

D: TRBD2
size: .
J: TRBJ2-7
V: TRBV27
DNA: TGTGCCAGCAGTCCCGTGGGGGTAGCGGGGCCCTCCTACGAGCAGTACTTC
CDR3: CASSPVGVAGPSYEQYF

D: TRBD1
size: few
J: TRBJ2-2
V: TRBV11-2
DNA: TGTGCCAGCAGCTTGACAGGGGGCACCGGGGAGCTGTTTTTT
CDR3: CASSLTGGTGELFF

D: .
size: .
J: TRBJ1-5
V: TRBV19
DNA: TGTGCCAGTAGTATAGCCACTTATCAGCCCCAGCATTTT
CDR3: CASSIATYQPQHF

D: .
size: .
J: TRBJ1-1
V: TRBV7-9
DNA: TGTGCCAGCAGCTATAATCAGATAACGGACACTGAAGCTTTCTTT
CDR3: CASSYNQITDTEAFF

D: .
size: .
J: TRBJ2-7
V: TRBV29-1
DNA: TGCAGCGTTGAAAGTATGGACGAGCAGTACTTC
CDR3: CSVESMDEQYF

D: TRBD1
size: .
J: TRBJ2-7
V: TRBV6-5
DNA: TGTGCCAGCAGACCCGGGACAGACTCCTACGAGCAGTACTTC
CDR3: CASRPGTDSYEQYF

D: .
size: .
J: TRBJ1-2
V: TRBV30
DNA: TGTGCCTGGGCACAGAACATGGGCTATGGCTACACCTTC
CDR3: CAWAQNMGYGYTF

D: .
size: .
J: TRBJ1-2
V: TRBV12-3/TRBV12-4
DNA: TGTGCCAGCAGTCCGGACAGTCCCTATGGCTACACCTTC
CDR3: CASSPDSPYGYTF

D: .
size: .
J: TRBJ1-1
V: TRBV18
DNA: TGTGCCAGCTCACCACGGACGGAGGTGAACACTGAAGCTTTCTTT
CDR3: CASSPRTEVNTEAFF

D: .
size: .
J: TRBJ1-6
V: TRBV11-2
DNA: TGTGCCATTCACGGGGGGCCTGGTAATTCACCCCTCCACTTT
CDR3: CAIHGGPGNSPLHF

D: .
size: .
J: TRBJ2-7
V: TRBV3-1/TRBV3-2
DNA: TGTGCCAGCAGCCAAGGGGGGGTTGGGGAGCAGTACTTC
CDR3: CASSQGGVGEQYF

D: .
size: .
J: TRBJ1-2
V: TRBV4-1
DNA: TGCGCCAGCAGCCTCCAATCTTGGGAGGGGTTGGATGGCTACACCTTC
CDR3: CASSLQSWEGLDGYTF

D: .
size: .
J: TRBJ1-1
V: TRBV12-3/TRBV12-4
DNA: TGTGCCAGCAGTACGGGTGCCACTGAAGCTTTCTTT
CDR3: CASSTGATEAFF

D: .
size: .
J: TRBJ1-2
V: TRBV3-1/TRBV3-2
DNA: TGTGCCAGCAGCCCCCCACGGGGGCATGGCTACACCTTC
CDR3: CASSPPRGHGYTF

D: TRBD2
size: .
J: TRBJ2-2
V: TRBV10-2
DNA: TGCGCCAGCGAAATGAGACTAGCGGGGGTGGGCGGGGAGCTGTTTTTT
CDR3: CASEMRLAGVGGELFF

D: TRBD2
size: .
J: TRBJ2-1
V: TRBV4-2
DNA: TGTGCCAGCAGCCAGACCGGGACTAGTTTCGACAATGAGCAGTTCTTC
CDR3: CASSQTGTSFDNEQFF

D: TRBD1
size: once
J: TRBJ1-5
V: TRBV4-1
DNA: TGCGCCAGCAGCCAAGCCGGGACAGACAATCAGCCCCAGCATTTT
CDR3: CASSQAGTDNQPQHF

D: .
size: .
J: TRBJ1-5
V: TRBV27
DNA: TGTGCCAGCAGCCCCGACAGGAGGGTGCAGCCCCAGCATTTT
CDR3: CASSPDRRVQPQHF

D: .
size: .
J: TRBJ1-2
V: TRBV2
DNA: TGTGCCAGCAGTGAAAAGGAAGGGGGGCGTCGCGGCTACACCTTC
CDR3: CASSEKEGGRRGYTF

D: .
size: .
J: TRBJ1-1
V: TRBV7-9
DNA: TGTGCCAGCAGCTTAGAGGGGGTACGGGCTGAAGCTTTCTTT
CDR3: CASSLEGVRAEAFF

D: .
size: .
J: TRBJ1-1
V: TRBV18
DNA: TGTGCCAGCTCACCTCCCCCCCCGGGGGGGCGCAACACTGAAGCTTTCTTT
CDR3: CASSPPPPGGRNTEAFF

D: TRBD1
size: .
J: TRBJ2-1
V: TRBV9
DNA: TGTGCCAGCAGCGCAACAGGGGGCATGTTCAATGAGCAGTTCTTC
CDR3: CASSATGGMFNEQFF

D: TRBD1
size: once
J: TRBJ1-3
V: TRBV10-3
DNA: TGTGCCATCAGTTACAGGGGGATCTCTGGAAACACCATATATTTT
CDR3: CAISYRGISGNTIYF

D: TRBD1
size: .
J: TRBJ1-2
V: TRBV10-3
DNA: TGTGCCATCAGTGACGGGACAGGGTCTCTTGGCTACACCTTC
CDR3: CAISDGTGSLGYTF

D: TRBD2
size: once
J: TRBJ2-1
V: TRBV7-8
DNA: TGTGCCTCAATCGGAGCGGGGGGTCTTAATGAGCAGTTCTTC
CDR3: CASIGAGGLNEQFF

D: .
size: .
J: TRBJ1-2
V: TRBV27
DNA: TGTGCCAGCAGTTTAAGGGGGGCCGACTATGGCTACACCTTC
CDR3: CASSLRGADYGYTF